This T cell receptor (beta chain) was sequenced for a study of T-cell memory formation after mild COVID-19. Study details: In these data, TCR clusters were largely donor specific. Whole-study findings and limits: Mainly CM and EM harbored the contracting CD4+ clones; mainly EMRA harbored the CD8+ ones.

Worth noting for this clonotype: Its antigen is currently unknown.

Unmatched junction bases numbered 6, after V lost 5 bases and J lost 0 bases. The V gene's germline CDR1 is GTSNPN and CDR2 SVGIG (reference sequence). The CDR3 runs 15 residues. Each CDR3 protein gets one entry after TCRdb re-called the 5' RACE reads with MiXCR. The repertoire holds 400,000 or so distinct CDR3 sequences, with about 21% as singletons. The chain links TRBV30 to TRBJ2-7, with 11 bases that match TRBD1. Material for sequencing was PBMCs or a T cell subset sorted from them (not recorded which). This clonotype was sampled from an adult woman who had mild COVID-19 (a few samples of this study predate the infection). Cell type and time point are not known. For the CDR3, the DNA is TGTGCCTGGCAACCGGACAGGGGGCTCTCCTACGAGCAGTACTTC. Translated, it gives CAWQPDRGLSYEQYF. The full variable domain, rest sourced from reference TRBV30 and TRBJ2-7, is SQTIHQWPATLVQPVGSPLSLECTVEGTSNPNLYWYRQAAGRGLQLLFYSVGIGQISSEVPQNLSASRPQDRQFILSSKKLLLSDSGFYLCAWQPDRGLSYEQYFGPGTRLTVT.